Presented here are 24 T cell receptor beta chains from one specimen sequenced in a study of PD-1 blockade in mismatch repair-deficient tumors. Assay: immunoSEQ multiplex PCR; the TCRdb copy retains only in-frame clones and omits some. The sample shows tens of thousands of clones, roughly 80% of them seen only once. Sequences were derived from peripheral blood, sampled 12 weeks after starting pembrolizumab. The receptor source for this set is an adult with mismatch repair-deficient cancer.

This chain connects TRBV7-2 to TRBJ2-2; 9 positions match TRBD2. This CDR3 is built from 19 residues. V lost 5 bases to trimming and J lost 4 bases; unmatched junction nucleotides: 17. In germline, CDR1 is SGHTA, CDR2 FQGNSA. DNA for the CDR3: TGTGCCAGCAGCCTCAAGGTTCTAGCGGGATCACGGGCCACCGGGGAGCTGTTTTTT. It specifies CASSLKVLAGSRATGELFF.

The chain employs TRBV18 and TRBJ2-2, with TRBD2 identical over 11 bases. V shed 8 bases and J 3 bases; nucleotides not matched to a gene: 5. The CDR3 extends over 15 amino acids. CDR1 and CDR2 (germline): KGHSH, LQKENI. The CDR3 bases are TGTGCCAGCCTTCTAGCGGGAGGTGACACCGGGGAGCTGTTTTTT. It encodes CASLLAGGDTGELFF.

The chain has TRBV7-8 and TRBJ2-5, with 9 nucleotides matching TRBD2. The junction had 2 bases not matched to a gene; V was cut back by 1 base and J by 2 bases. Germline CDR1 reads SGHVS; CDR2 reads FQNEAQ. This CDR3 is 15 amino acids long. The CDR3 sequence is CASSLGLAVQETQYF. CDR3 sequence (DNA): TGTGCCAGCAGCTTAGGACTAGCGGTTCAAGAGACCCAGTACTTC.

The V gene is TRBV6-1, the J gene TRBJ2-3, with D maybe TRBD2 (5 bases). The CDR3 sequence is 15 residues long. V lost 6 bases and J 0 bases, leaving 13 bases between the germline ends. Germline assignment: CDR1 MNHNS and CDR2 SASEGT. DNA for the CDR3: TGTGCCAGCAGAGAGGGCAGTTCGAGCACAGATACGCAGTATTTT. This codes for CASREGSSSTDTQYF.

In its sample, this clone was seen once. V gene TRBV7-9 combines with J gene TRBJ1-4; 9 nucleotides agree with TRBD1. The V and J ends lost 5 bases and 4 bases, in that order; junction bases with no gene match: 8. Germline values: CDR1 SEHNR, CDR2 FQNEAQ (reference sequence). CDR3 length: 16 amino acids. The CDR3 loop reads CASSKRDRDINEKLFF. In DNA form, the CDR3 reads TGTGCCAGCAGCAAGAGGGACAGGGACATTAATGAAAAACTGTTTTTT.

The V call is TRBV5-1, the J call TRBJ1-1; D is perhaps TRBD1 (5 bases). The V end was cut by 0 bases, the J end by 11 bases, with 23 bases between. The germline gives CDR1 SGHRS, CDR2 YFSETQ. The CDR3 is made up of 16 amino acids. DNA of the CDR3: TGCGCCAGCAGCTTGGTCTCGTCCGGACGCGGGGGTGACGCTTTCTTT. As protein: CASSLVSSGRGGDAFF.

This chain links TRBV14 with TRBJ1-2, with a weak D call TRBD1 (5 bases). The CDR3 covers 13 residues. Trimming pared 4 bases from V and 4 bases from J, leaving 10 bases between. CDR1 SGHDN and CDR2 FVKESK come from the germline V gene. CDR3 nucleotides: TGTGCCAGCAGCCCCCGCCAGGGCTATGGCTACACCTTC. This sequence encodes CASSPRQGYGYTF.

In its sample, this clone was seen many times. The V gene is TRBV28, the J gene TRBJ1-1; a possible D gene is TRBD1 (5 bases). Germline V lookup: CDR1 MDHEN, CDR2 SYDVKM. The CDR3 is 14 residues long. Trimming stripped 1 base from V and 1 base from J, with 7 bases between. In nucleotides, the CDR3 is TGTGCCAGCAGTTTATCGGGGGGGAACACTGAAGCTTTCTTT. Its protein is CASSLSGGNTEAFF.

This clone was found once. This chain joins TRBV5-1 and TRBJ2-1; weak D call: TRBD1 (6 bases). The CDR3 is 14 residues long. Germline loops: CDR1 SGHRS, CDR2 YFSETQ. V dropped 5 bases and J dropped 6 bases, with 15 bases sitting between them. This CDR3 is CASRGTPWVNEQFF. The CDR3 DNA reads TGCGCCAGCAGGGGGACACCGTGGGTCAATGAGCAGTTCTTC.

This CDR3 reads CASSNRGHYEQYF. DNA of the CDR3: TGTGCCAGCAGCAACAGGGGACACTACGAGCAGTACTTC. This chain links TRBV6-1 with TRBJ2-7, with 7 bases aligning to TRBD1. Trimming cost V 6 bases and J 3 bases; bases outside gene matches: 5. Looked up from germline, CDR1 is MNHNS and CDR2 is SASEGT. The CDR3 has 13 residues.

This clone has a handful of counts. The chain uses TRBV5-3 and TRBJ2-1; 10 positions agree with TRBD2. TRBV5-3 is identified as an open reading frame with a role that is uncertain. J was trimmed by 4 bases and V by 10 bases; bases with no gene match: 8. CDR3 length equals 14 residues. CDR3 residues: CARRGTSAYNEQFF. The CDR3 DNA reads TGTGCCCGCAGGGGGACTAGCGCGTACAATGAGCAGTTCTTC.

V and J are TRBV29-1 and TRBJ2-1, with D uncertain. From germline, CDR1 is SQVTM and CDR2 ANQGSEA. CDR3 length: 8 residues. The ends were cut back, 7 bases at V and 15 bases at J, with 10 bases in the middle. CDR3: CSAPPLFF. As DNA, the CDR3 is TGCAGCGCACCACCCCTGTTCTTC.

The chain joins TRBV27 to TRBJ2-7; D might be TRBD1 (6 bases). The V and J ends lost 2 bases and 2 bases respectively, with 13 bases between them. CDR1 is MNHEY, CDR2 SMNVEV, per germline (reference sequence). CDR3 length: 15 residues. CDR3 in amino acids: CASSLGRGAPYEQYF. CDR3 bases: TGTGCCAGCAGTTTAGGCAGGGGCGCCCCCTACGAGCAGTACTTC.

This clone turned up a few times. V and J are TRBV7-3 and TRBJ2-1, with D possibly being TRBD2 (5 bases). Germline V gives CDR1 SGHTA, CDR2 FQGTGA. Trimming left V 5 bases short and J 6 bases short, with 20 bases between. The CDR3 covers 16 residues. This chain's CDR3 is CASSPRGRVGVNEQFF. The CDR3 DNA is TGTGCCAGCAGCCCCCGAGGGCGGGTCGGGGTCAATGAGCAGTTCTTC.

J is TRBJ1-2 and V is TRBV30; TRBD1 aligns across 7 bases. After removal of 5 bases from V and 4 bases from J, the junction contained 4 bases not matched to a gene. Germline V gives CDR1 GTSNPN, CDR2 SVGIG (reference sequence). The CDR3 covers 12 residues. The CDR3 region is CAWEGTVYGYTF. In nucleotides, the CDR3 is TGTGCCTGGGAAGGGACAGTCTATGGCTACACCTTC. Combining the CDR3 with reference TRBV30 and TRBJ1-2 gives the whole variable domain SQTIHQWPATLVQPVGSPLSLECTVEGTSNPNLYWYRQAAGRGLQLLFYSVGIGQISSEVPQNLSASRPQDRQFILSSKKLLLSDSGFYLCAWEGTVYGYTFGSGTRLTVV.

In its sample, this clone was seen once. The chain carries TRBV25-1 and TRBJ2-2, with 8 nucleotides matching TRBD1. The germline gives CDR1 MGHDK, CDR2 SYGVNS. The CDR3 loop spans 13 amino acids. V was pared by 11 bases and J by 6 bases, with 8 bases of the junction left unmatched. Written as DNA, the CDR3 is TGTGCCGCCAGGGGGCCCAAGTCCGGGGAGCTGTTTTTT. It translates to CAARGPKSGELFF.

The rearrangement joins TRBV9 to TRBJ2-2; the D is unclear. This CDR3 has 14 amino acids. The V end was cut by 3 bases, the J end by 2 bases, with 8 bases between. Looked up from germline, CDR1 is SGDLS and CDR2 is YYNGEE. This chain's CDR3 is CASSAPKNTGELFF. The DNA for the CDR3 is TGTGCCAGCAGCGCCCCAAAAAACACCGGGGAGCTGTTTTTT.

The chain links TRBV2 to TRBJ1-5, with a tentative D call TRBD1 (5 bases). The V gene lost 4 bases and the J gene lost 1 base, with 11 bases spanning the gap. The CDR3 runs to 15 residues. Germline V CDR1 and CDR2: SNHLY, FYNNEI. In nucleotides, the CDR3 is TGTGCCAGCAGTGCACTGGGACCAAGCAATCAGCCCCAGCATTTT. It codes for CASSALGPSNQPQHF.

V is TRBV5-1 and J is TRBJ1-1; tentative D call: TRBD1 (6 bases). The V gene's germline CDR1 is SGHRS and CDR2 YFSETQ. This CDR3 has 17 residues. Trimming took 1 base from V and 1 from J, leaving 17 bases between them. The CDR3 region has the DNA TGCGCCAGCAGCTTGCTACAGGGCTTGGAGGGGAACACTGAAGCTTTCTTT. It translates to CASSLLQGLEGNTEAFF.

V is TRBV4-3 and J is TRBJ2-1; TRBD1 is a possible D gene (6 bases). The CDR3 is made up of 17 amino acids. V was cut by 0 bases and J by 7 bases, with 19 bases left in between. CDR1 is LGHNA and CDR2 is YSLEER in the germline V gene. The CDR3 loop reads CASSQEYNRAPPNEQFF. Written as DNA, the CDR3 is TGCGCCAGCAGCCAAGAGTACAACAGGGCCCCTCCGAATGAGCAGTTCTTC.

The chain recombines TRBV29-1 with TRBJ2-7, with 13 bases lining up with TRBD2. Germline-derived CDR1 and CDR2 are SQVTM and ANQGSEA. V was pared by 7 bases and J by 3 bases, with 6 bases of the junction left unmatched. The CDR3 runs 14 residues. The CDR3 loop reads CSAIGLAGDYEQYF. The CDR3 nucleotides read TGCAGCGCCATCGGACTAGCGGGAGACTACGAGCAGTACTTC.

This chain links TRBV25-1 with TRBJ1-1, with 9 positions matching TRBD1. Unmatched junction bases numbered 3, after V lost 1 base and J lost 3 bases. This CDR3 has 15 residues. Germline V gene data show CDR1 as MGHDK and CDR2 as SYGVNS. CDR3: CASSEWDREDTEAFF. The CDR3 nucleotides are TGTGCCAGCAGTGAATGGGACAGGGAAGACACTGAAGCTTTCTTT.

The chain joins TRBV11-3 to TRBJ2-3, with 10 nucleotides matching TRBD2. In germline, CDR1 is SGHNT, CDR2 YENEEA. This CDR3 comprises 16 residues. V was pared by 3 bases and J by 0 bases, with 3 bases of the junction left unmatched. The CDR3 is CASSFASGRSTDTQYF. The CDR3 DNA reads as TGTGCCAGCAGCTTCGCTAGCGGGAGAAGCACAGATACGCAGTATTTT.

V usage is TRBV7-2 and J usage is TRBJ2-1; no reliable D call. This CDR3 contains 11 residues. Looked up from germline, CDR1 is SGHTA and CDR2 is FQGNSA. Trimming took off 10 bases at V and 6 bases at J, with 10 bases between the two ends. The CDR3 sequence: CATRNANEQFF. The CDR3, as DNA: TGTGCCACCCGGAACGCCAATGAGCAGTTCTTC.